Reported below is one T cell receptor (beta chain). No antigen is known for it. Different DNA sequences within this sample yield the same CDR3. This entry is derived from a study of T cell responses to AZD1222 COVID-19 vaccine. Broader study findings: Spike-specific TCR breadth rose after two AZD1222 doses, and depth rose as well. Repertoire samples came only from after the peak T cell response. AZD1222 recipients seropositive at baseline numbered only 5 to 7. The sample set comprised mostly white British donors with more females, and clonal diversity was possibly underestimated.

Produced via immunoSEQ multiplex PCR; TCRdb's table is partial and in-frame only. The table lists almost 55,000 clones, about 88% of them singletons. Germline CDR1 MDHEN, CDR2 SYDVKM. CDR3 length: 12 amino acids. The V and J ends lost 5 bases and 1 base respectively, with 5 bases between them. This sample comprised peripheral blood, obtained on day 0 of AZD1222 vaccination. The gene calls are TRBV28 and TRBJ1-1, with D unclear. This clonotype originated in an adult in good health. The chain's CDR3 is CASSKENTEAFF. CDR3 bases: TGTGCCAGCAGTAAAGAGAACACTGAAGCTTTCTTT.